This T cell receptor beta chain was documented in a study of shared clonotypes between healthy human individuals. The CDR3 is 11 residues long. Trimming shortened V by 5 bases and J by 7 bases, and 9 bases separated the two germline ends. Germline loops: CDR1 SEHNR, CDR2 FQNEAQ (reference sequence). The table came from immunoSEQ multiplex PCR; TCRdb's copy has only in-frame clones and leaves some out. The data contain around 1.4 million clones, around 98.5% of them singletons. The sequencing sample was made of naive CD4+ T cells sorted from blood. Subset defined: CD45RA+ positively selected. The chain combines TRBV7-9 with TRBJ2-7; D gene ambiguous. The sequence was collected from a man between 25 and 39 years old in good health. CDR3 in DNA: TGTGCCAGCAGCATGAAAGGGGAGCAGTACTTC. Translating it yields CASSMKGEQYF.